Only a few counts were recorded for the clone carrying this T cell receptor (beta chain). Its antigen is unknown. The sample comes from a study of radiotherapy plus CTLA-4 blockade in lung cancer. As for the study in general: Among patients, roughly 17% showed objective responses, and 25% to 35% had disease control.

Profiled with immunoSEQ multiplex PCR; TCRdb holds only in-frame clones, not every one. The data contain about 45,000 clones, 73% of them singletons. Regarding the study as a whole: Some TCR clones had been derived from tumors. These clones expanded in peripheral blood after radiotherapy plus ipilimumab.

The CDR3 length is 13 residues. CDR1 is SGHNT and CDR2 is YYREEE in the germline V gene (reference sequence). V lost 3 bases to trimming and J lost 8 bases; unmatched junction nucleotides: 4. This TCR was recovered from a human donor with non-small cell lung cancer who had a complete response to radiotherapy plus ipilimumab. The J gene is TRBJ2-1, the V gene TRBV5-4; 8 nucleotides agree with TRBD2. Sequences were derived from peripheral blood, sampled from a patient treated with radiotherapy plus ipilimumab. CDR3 sequence: CASSWGLVYEQFF. The CDR3 DNA follows: TGTGCCAGCAGCTGGGGACTAGTCTATGAGCAGTTCTTC. Based on the CDR3 plus reference TRBV5-4 and TRBJ2-1, the full variable domain is ETGVTQSPTHLIKTRGQQVTLRCSSQSGHNTVSWYQQALGQGPQFIFQYYREEENGRGNFPPRFSGLQFPNYSSELNVNALELDDSALYLCASSWGLVYEQFFGPGTRLTVL.